Each of the 22 T cell receptor beta chains below was sequenced from the same sample in a study of blood T cell repertoires in COVID-19. Clones were sequenced by immunoSEQ multiplex PCR, and TCRdb holds only the in-frame ones, with some missing. Here the sample spans around 240,000 clones, 80% to 90% being singletons. Sequenced sample: PBMCs or T cells enriched from blood (not recorded which). All receptors derive from a man aged 50 or older who had been exposed to COVID-19.

V is TRBV24-1 and J is TRBJ1-5, with 10 bases identical to TRBD1. CDR3 length: 16 residues. Per the germline V gene, CDR1 is KGHDR and CDR2 is SFDVKD. V gave up 4 bases and J gave up 5 bases; unmatched junction bases: 7. The CDR3 DNA sequence: TGTGCCACCAGTGACAAAACGGACAGGGGGTATCAGCCCCAGCATTTT. Its translation: CATSDKTDRGYQPQHF.

This chain links TRBV5-1 with TRBJ1-4, with D possibly TRBD1 on 6 matching bases. Germline V gene sequence: CDR1 SGHRS, CDR2 YFSETQ. Trimming cost V 0 bases and J 8 bases, with 17 bases left between them. CDR3 size: 16 residues. The CDR3 DNA is TGCGCCAGCAGCTTGGAACCACAGGGTTTAGGGGAAAAACTGTTTTTT. It is translated as CASSLEPQGLGEKLFF.

The chain joins TRBV29-1 to TRBJ2-1; TRBD2 is a possible D gene (6 bases). CDR1 is SQVTM, CDR2 ANQGSEA, per germline. The V end was cut by 8 bases, the J end by 0 bases, with 17 bases between. CDR3 size: 15 residues. In DNA form, the CDR3 reads TGCAGCATCCAAATGGGTAGCGGCTCCTACAATGAGCAGTTCTTC. Amino acids: CSIQMGSGSYNEQFF.

In this sample, this clone turned up once. This sequence joins TRBV3-1 (or the pseudogene TRBV3-2) and TRBJ2-3; no clear D. This CDR3 contains 14 residues. V was cut by 5 bases and J by 2 bases, with 11 bases left in between. Germline assignment: CDR1 LGHDT and CDR2 YNNKEL (reference sequence). The CDR3 coding sequence is TGTGCCAGCAGCGTACGGAGAGACACAGATACGCAGTATTTT. Translated: CASSVRRDTDTQYF.

This clone appeared a single time. The V gene is TRBV5-4, the J gene TRBJ2-1, with 9 bases lining up with TRBD1. The CDR3 sequence is 15 residues long. The V gene end was trimmed by 3 bases and the J gene end by 5 bases; junction bases not matched to a gene: 6. Germline loops: CDR1 SGHNT, CDR2 YYREEE (reference sequence). CDR3 DNA sequence: TGTGCCAGCAGCTCCCGGGACAGGGTAAACAATGAGCAGTTCTTC. It yields the protein CASSSRDRVNNEQFF.

This chain uses TRBV12-3 or TRBV12-4 with TRBJ2-2, with a weak D call TRBD2 (5 bases). This CDR3 spans 12 amino acids. Trimming pared 6 bases from V and 4 bases from J, leaving 6 bases between. CDR3 in DNA: TGTGCCAGCAGACGGGGCACCGGGGAGCTGTTTTTT. Its translation: CASRRGTGELFF.

The chain has TRBV24-1 and TRBJ2-1, with a weak D call TRBD2 (6 bases). Germline CDR1 and CDR2: KGHDR and SFDVKD. The CDR3 is 17 amino acids. V lost 1 base to trimming and J lost 7 bases, with 19 bases between them. CDR3 protein: CATSDFDGGSGRNEQFF. As DNA, the CDR3 is TGTGCCACCAGTGATTTTGACGGAGGGAGTGGCAGGAATGAGCAGTTCTTC.

This rearrangement joins TRBV24-1 to TRBJ2-1; D remains ambiguous. This CDR3 contains 13 residues. Trimming took 4 bases from V and 9 from J, leaving 12 bases between them. The germline V gene encodes CDR1 KGHDR and CDR2 SFDVKD. CDR3 protein: CATSEGFRGEQFF. The CDR3 DNA is TGTGCCACCAGTGAAGGCTTCCGAGGTGAGCAGTTCTTC.

This sequence joins TRBV2 and TRBJ1-2; tentative D call: TRBD1 (5 bases). The V end lost 10 bases, the J end lost 2 bases, and 14 bases lay between the germline ends. There are 13 residues in the CDR3. Per germline, CDR1 SNHLY and CDR2 FYNNEI. The CDR3 is CATSGQGNYGYTF. The CDR3 bases are TGTGCCACCTCCGGGCAGGGCAACTATGGCTACACCTTC. The full variable domain, with the rest looked up from reference TRBV2 and TRBJ1-2, is EPEVTQTPSHQVTQMGQEVILRCVPISNHLYFYWYRQILGQKVEFLVSFYNNEISEKSEIFDDQFSVERPDGSNFTLKIRSTKLEDSAMYFCATSGQGNYGYTFGSGTRLTVV.

V usage is TRBV6-6 and J usage is TRBJ1-2; weak D call: TRBD1 (6 bases). From germline, CDR1 is MNHNY and CDR2 SVGAGI (reference sequence). Trimming pared 6 bases from V and 0 bases from J, leaving 17 bases between. This CDR3 comprises 16 residues. For the CDR3, the DNA is TGTGCCAGCAGGCGATCGCTTCAGGGGTCTAACTATGGCTACACCTTC. This gives the protein CASRRSLQGSNYGYTF.

This clone was recorded only once. The rearrangement uses TRBV29-1 and TRBJ2-1; a possible D gene is TRBD2 (5 bases). V was clipped by 5 bases and J by 3 bases, with 8 bases between them. The CDR3 loop spans 12 amino acids. The V gene's germline CDR1 is SQVTM and CDR2 ANQGSEA. The CDR3 region has the DNA TGCAGCGTTTCCCGGGACTACAATGAGCAGTTCTTC. Its translation: CSVSRDYNEQFF.

This chain joins TRBV19 and TRBJ1-2, with D tentatively TRBD1 (5 bases). CDR1 and CDR2 from the germline V gene are LNHDA and SQIVND (reference sequence). V was cut by 5 bases and J by 7 bases, with 11 bases left in between. CDR3 size: 12 residues. For the CDR3, the DNA is TGTGCCAGTAGTTCCCGGACAACTGGCTACACCTTC. Amino acid sequence: CASSSRTTGYTF.

CDR3 sequence (DNA): TGCGCCAGCAGCTTGGCCCAACCGGGACTAGCGGGAGTTGGTGAGCAGTTCTTC. Its protein is CASSLAQPGLAGVGEQFF. The gene calls are TRBV5-1 and TRBJ2-1; 14 bases fit TRBD2. The CDR3 contains 18 residues. V was clipped by 0 bases and J by 9 bases; unmatched bases: 11. The germline V gene has CDR1 SGHRS and CDR2 YFSETQ.

V and J are TRBV29-1 and TRBJ1-2, with 7 bases identical to TRBD1. Germline CDR1 reads SQVTM; CDR2 reads ANQGSEA. The CDR3 runs 14 residues. J lost 2 bases, V lost 7 bases, and 10 bases had no gene match. CDR3 region: CSAGQGETNYGYTF. CDR3 nucleotides: TGCAGCGCCGGCCAGGGGGAGACCAACTATGGCTACACCTTC.

The chain carries TRBV10-3 and TRBJ1-2; 7 bases align to TRBD1. The germline V gene encodes CDR1 ENHRY and CDR2 SYGVKD. V was clipped by 7 bases and J by 3 bases; unmatched bases: 11. This CDR3 region has 15 residues. The CDR3 region has the DNA TGTGCCATCAAGCAGGGACAGACTTTCCACTATGGCTACACCTTC. Its translation: CAIKQGQTFHYGYTF.

This clone was detected only a few times. This chain links TRBV19 with TRBJ1-1, with a weak D call TRBD1 (6 bases). The CDR3 runs to 14 residues. Germline V gives CDR1 LNHDA, CDR2 SQIVND (reference sequence). The ends were cut back, 4 bases at V and 3 bases at J, with 12 bases in the middle. CDR3 amino acids: CASSKWGRDTEAFF. The CDR3 bases are TGTGCCAGTAGTAAATGGGGGCGGGACACTGAAGCTTTCTTT. Together with reference TRBV19 and TRBJ1-1, the CDR3 gives the full variable domain: DGGITQSPKYLFRKEGQNVTLSCEQNLNHDAMYWYRQDPGQGLRLIYYSQIVNDFQKGDIAEGYSVSREKKESFPLTVTSAQKNPTAFYLCASSKWGRDTEAFFGQGTRLTVV.

This chain uses TRBV5-4 with TRBJ2-5, with a possible D match to TRBD2 (6 bases). Germline V lookup: CDR1 SGHNT, CDR2 YYREEE (reference sequence). The V end lost 4 bases, the J end lost 0 bases, and 13 bases lay between the germline ends. CDR3 length equals 15 residues. CDR3 sequence (DNA): TGTGCCAGCAGCCTAATAAGGGACTACCAAGAGACCCAGTACTTC. Its protein product is CASSLIRDYQETQYF.

The chain combines TRBV6-5 with TRBJ2-7, with D perhaps matching TRBD2 (7 bases). Germline assignment: CDR1 MNHEY and CDR2 SVGAGI. Trimming pared 6 bases from V and 7 bases from J, leaving 19 bases between. CDR3 size: 14 residues. As DNA, the CDR3 is TGTGCCAGCAGCCTCCGACGGGGGGCGGGGGAGCAGTACGTC. Its translation: CASSLRRGAGEQYV.

The rearrangement links TRBV14 to TRBJ1-2; a possible D gene is TRBD1 (6 bases). Trimming pared 4 bases from V and 4 bases from J, leaving 13 bases between. CDR1 and CDR2 (germline): SGHDN, FVKESK. The CDR3 has 14 amino acids. The CDR3 spells CASSPQGLGYGYTF. As DNA, the CDR3 is TGTGCCAGCAGCCCTCAGGGGCTCGGCTATGGCTACACCTTC.

This clone was counted ten times or more. The rearrangement uses TRBV24-1 and TRBJ1-3, with D tentatively TRBD1 (6 bases). Trimming removed 4 bases at V and 4 bases at J, with 13 bases between. CDR1 KGHDR and CDR2 SFDVKD come from the germline V gene. The CDR3 is 15 residues long. CDR3 sequence: CATSDSTGFGNTIYF. In DNA form, the CDR3 reads TGTGCCACCAGTGACTCTACAGGGTTCGGAAACACCATATATTTT.

V usage is TRBV28 and J usage is TRBJ1-2; TRBD1 agrees at 8 bases. After removal of 8 bases from V and 5 bases from J, the junction contained 7 bases not matched to a gene. This CDR3 region has 13 residues. Germline V gene lookup returns CDR1 MDHEN and CDR2 SYDVKM. DNA of the CDR3: TGTGCCAGCTACCTACAGGGGGTTTATGGCTACACCTTC. It codes for CASYLQGVYGYTF.

This clone appeared a single time. The chain is built from TRBV12-3 or TRBV12-4 and TRBJ2-2; TRBD2 matches 8 bases. CDR3 length: 13 amino acids. The J segment lost 2 bases and the V segment lost 9 bases, leaving 2 bases of the junction unmatched. The CDR3: CASSGTNTGELFF. The CDR3 coding sequence is TGTGCCAGTAGCGGGACCAACACCGGGGAGCTGTTTTTT.